Listed below are T cell receptor beta chains from one sample, sequenced in a study of control samples from healthy donors and cancer patients. Generated by immunoSEQ multiplex PCR, the TCRdb table keeps only in-frame clones and is missing some. The sample yields fewer than 150,000 clones, around 93% seen once. Sequencing was carried out using blood. The origin of the receptors is a man aged 18 to 29 in good health. Both conserved end residues are part of each CDR3. D genes are given only for firm matches. Clone size, where shown, is once, few, many, or a class for clones that have expanded.

V gene,clone size,D gene,J gene,CDR3 DNA,CDR3 protein
TRBV27,NA,TRBD1,TRBJ2-2,TGTGCCAGCACCGAGACAGGGGGGGTCGCCGGGGAGCTGTTTTTT,CASTETGGVAGELFF
TRBV27,NA,TRBD1,TRBJ2-5,TGTGCCAGCAGCCCTGGACAGGGCCTTTCCCAAGAGACCCAGTACTTC,CASSPGQGLSQETQYF
TRBV21-1,NA,NA,TRBJ1-1,TGTGCCAGCAGCAAAACCCGGGACACGGAGTCTTTCTTT,CASSKTRDTESFF
TRBV24-1,few,NA,TRBJ1-1,TGTGCCACCAGTGTCGACACTGAAGCTTTCTTT,CATSVDTEAFF
TRBV7-3,NA,NA,TRBJ1-1,TGTGCCAGCAGCTATCAACGGGGCTCTGAAGCTTTCTTT,CASSYQRGSEAFF
TRBV5-5,NA,NA,TRBJ2-7,TGTGCCAGCAGCTTGGGCTTGACGGACAGCTACGAGCAGTACTTC,CASSLGLTDSYEQYF
TRBV15,NA,TRBD1,TRBJ1-2,TGTGCCACCAGCAGAGTCCCAGGACAGGGGATCGATGGCTACACCTTC,CATSRVPGQGIDGYTF
TRBV6-2/TRBV6-3,NA,TRBD2,TRBJ2-1,TGTGCCAGCAGTTACGGGGCGGGGGGCCCAACAGATGAGCAGTTCTTC,CASSYGAGGPTDEQFF
TRBV9,NA,NA,TRBJ2-7,TGTGCCAGCAGCCAGCGGGTTGAGACAGGGCTCTACGAGCAGTACTTC,CASSQRVETGLYEQYF
TRBV7-5,NA,NA,TRBJ1-5,TGTGTCAGAAGCCCCCGGGGCAGGGGGAATCAGCCCCAGCATTTT,CVRSPRGRGNQPQHF
TRBV19,NA,NA,TRBJ1-1,TGTGCCAGTAGTATTCTACAGCGCGGGGGCACTGAAGCTTTCTTT,CASSILQRGGTEAFF
TRBV4-1,NA,TRBD1,TRBJ2-2,TGCGCCAGCAGCCGCGGACAGGGTTACACCGGGGAGCTGTTTTTT,CASSRGQGYTGELFF
TRBV7-9,NA,TRBD2,TRBJ2-7,TGTGCCAGCGAAAGCGGGGGTCAGGCCTACGAGCAGTACTTC,CASESGGQAYEQYF
TRBV3-1/TRBV3-2,NA,NA,TRBJ1-5,TGTGCCAGCAGCTTCCAAAACCAGCCCCAGCATTTT,CASSFQNQPQHF
TRBV5-1,NA,NA,TRBJ2-5,TGCGCCAGCAGCCTATCGAGGGTTGAAGAGACCCAGTACTTC,CASSLSRVEETQYF
TRBV10-3,NA,TRBD1,TRBJ1-4,TGTGCCAGGGGGGACAGATCAACTAATGAAAAACTGTTTTTT,CARGDRSTNEKLFF
TRBV5-5,NA,TRBD1,TRBJ1-1,TGTGCCAGCAGCTTGGCCTGGGTGGGACAGATGAACACTGAAGCTTTCTTT,CASSLAWVGQMNTEAFF
TRBV6-5,NA,NA,TRBJ1-2,TGTGCCAGCAGTACAGGATTATGGGGCTACACCTTC,CASSTGLWGYTF
TRBV4-1,NA,TRBD1,TRBJ1-4,TGCGCCAGCAGCCAAGTCTCCGGGACAGGGAATGAAAAACTGTTTTTT,CASSQVSGTGNEKLFF
TRBV4-2,once,NA,TRBJ2-5,TGTGCCAGCAGCCTTAGGGACGGCCAAGAGACCCAGTACTTC,CASSLRDGQETQYF
TRBV2,NA,TRBD1,TRBJ2-3,TGTGCCAGCAGGGAGACAGGGGTTGGCACAGATACGCAGTATTTT,CASRETGVGTDTQYF
TRBV11-2,NA,NA,TRBJ2-5,TGTGCCAGCAGCTTTGGGCAGGGAGTGGTGGAGACCCAGTACTTC,CASSFGQGVVETQYF
TRBV4-2,few,NA,TRBJ2-2,TGTGCCAGCAGCGGAACCGGGACGGAGAACACCGGGGAGCTGTTTTTT,CASSGTGTENTGELFF
TRBV5-1,few,NA,TRBJ1-1,TGCGCCAGCAGCTTGGCCGGCGTCAGAAACACTGAAGCTTTCTTT,CASSLAGVRNTEAFF
TRBV12-3/TRBV12-4,NA,NA,TRBJ2-1,TGTGCCAGCAGCTTACCTAGCTCCAATGAGCAGTTCTTC,CASSLPSSNEQFF
TRBV2,NA,NA,TRBJ1-2,TGTGCCAGCAGGGGGGAGGGCAGGGGAAGTACGGGCTACACCTTC,CASRGEGRGSTGYTF
TRBV2,NA,NA,TRBJ2-7,TGTGCCAGCGGCGGCAGTGCCTACGAGCAGTACTTC,CASGGSAYEQYF
TRBV11-1,NA,TRBD1,TRBJ2-7,TGTGCCAGCAGCCTTTACAGGGGTTACGAGCAGTACTTC,CASSLYRGYEQYF
TRBV14,NA,NA,TRBJ2-1,TGTGCCAGCAGCCCCGGACAGACCAATGAGCAGTTCTTC,CASSPGQTNEQFF
TRBV7-9,NA,TRBD1,TRBJ1-2,TGTGCCAGCAGCTTAGAGGGACAGGGGTATAGGTTCTATGGCTACACCTTC,CASSLEGQGYRFYGYTF
TRBV6-5,NA,NA,TRBJ2-7,TGTGCCAGCAGCCGACAGGAAGTCCCCTACGAGCAGTACTTC,CASSRQEVPYEQYF
TRBV5-1,NA,TRBD1,TRBJ2-5,TGCGCCAGCTACCCGACAGGGGGAGGGGAGACCCAGTACTTC,CASYPTGGGETQYF
TRBV6-5,NA,NA,TRBJ1-1,TGTGCCAGCAGTTATGGCGTTTGGGGCACTGAAGCTTTCTTT,CASSYGVWGTEAFF
TRBV7-6,NA,NA,TRBJ1-5,TGTGCCAGCTCCCATGGGAGCAATCAGCCCCAGCATTTT,CASSHGSNQPQHF
TRBV6-5,NA,TRBD1,TRBJ1-2,TGTGCCAGCAGTTCGCAGGGGGCTTATGGCTACACCTTC,CASSSQGAYGYTF
TRBV6-5,NA,NA,TRBJ1-1,TGTGCCAGCAGTCCCCCGGAGAGCACTGAAGCTTTCTTT,CASSPPESTEAFF
TRBV11-3,NA,NA,TRBJ2-7,TGTGCCAGAAGTACAGGGACCTACGAGCAGTACTTC,CARSTGTYEQYF